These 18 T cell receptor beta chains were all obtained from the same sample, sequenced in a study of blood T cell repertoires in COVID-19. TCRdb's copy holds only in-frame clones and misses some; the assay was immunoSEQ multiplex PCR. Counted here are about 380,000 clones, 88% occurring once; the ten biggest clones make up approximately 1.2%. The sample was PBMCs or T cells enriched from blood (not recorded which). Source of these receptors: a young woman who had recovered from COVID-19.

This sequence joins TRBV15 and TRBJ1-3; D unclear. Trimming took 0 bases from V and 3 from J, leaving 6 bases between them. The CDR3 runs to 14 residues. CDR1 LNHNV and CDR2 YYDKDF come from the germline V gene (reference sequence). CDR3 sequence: CATSRDIYGNTIYF. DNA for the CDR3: TGTGCCACCAGCAGAGACATCTATGGAAACACCATATATTTT.

CDR3 in DNA: TGTGCCAGCAGCTTAGCGAGGGGACAGAAGACCTACGAGCAGTACTTC. It specifies CASSLARGQKTYEQYF. V usage is TRBV7-9 and J usage is TRBJ2-7; TRBD1 aligns across 7 bases. The V gene end was trimmed by 0 bases and the J gene end by 2 bases; junction bases not matched to a gene: 7. This CDR3 is 16 amino acids long. Germline-derived CDR1 and CDR2 are SEHNR and FQNEAQ (reference sequence).

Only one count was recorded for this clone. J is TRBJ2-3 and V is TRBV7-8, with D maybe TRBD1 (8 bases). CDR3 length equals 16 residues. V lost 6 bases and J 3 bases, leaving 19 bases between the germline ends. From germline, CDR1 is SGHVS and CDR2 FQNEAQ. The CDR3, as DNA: TGTGCCAGCAGTTACAGCGGGACAGGCCGGACAGATACGCAGTATTTT. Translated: CASSYSGTGRTDTQYF.

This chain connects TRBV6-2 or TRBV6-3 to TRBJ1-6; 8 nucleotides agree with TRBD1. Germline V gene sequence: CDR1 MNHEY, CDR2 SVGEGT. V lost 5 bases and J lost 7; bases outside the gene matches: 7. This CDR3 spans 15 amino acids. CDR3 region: CASSNIGQGNSPLHF. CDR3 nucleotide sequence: TGTGCCAGCAGTAACATCGGACAGGGAAATTCACCCCTCCACTTT.

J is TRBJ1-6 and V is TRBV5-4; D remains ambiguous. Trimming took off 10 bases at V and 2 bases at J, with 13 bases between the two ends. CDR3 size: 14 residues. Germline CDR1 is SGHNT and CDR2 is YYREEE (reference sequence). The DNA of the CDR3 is TGTGCCCCGCCGGGGTTAACCTATAATTCACCCCTCCACTTT. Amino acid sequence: CAPPGLTYNSPLHF.

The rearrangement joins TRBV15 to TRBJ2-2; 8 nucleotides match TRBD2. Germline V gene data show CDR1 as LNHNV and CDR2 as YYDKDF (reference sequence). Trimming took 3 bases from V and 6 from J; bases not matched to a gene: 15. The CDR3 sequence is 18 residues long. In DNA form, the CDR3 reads TGTGCCACCAGCAGGCCTCTACGGACGGGGGGGGGCCCCGGGGAGCTGTTTTTT. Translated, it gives CATSRPLRTGGGPGELFF. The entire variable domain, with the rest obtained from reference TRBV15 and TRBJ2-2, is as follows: DAMVIQNPRYQVTQFGKPVTLSCSQTLNHNVMYWYQQKSSQAPKLLFHYYDKDFNNEADTPDNFQSRRPNTSFCFLDIRSPGLGDTAMYLCATSRPLRTGGGPGELFFGEGSRLTVL.

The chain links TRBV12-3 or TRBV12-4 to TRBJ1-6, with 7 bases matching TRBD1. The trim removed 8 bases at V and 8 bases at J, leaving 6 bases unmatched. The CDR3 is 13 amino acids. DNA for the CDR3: TGTGCCAGCGGTGAAGGGGGCGATTCACCCCTCCACTTT. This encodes CASGEGGDSPLHF.

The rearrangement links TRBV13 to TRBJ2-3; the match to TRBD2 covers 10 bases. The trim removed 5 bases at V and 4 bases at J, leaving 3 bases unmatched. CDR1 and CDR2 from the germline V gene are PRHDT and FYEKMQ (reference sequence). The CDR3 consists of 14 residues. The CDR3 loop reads CASSPLAGADTQYF. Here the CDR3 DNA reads TGTGCCAGCAGCCCCCTAGCGGGGGCAGATACGCAGTATTTT.

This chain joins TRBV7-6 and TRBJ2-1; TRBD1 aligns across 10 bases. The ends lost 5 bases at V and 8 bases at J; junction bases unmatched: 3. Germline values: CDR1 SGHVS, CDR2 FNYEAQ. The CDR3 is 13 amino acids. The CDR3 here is CASSPGTGDEQFF. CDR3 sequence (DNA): TGTGCCAGCAGCCCCGGGACAGGGGATGAGCAGTTCTTC.

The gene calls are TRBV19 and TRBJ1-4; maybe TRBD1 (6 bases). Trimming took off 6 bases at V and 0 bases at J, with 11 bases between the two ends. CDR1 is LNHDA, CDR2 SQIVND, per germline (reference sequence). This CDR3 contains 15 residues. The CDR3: CASSQTGPTNEKLFF. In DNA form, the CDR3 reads TGTGCCAGTAGCCAAACAGGGCCAACTAATGAAAAACTGTTTTTT.

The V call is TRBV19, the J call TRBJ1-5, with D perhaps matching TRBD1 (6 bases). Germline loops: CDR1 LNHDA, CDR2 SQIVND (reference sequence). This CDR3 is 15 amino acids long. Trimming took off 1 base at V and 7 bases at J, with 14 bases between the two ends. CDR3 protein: CASSIADRLGQPQHF. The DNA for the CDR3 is TGTGCCAGTAGTATAGCAGACAGGTTGGGACAGCCCCAGCATTTT.

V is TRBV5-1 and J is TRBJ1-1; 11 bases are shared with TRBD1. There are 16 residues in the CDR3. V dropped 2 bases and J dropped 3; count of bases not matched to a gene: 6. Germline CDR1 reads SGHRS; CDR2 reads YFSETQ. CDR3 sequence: CASSFGTGGIYTEAFF. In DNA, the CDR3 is TGCGCCAGCAGCTTTGGGACAGGGGGTATTTACACTGAAGCTTTCTTT.

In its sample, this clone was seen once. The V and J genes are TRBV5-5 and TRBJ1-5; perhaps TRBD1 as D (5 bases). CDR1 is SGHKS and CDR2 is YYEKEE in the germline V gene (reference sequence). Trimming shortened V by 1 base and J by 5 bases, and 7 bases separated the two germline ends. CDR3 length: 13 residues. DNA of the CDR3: TGTGCCAGCAGCTTGTTAGGGGATCAGCCCCAGCATTTT. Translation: CASSLLGDQPQHF.

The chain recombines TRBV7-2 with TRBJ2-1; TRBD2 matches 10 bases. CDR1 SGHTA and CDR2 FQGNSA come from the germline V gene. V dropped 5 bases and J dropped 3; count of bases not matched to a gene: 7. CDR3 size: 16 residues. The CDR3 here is CASSTEAGGIYNEQFF. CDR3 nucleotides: TGTGCCAGCAGCACCGAAGCGGGGGGGATCTACAATGAGCAGTTCTTC.

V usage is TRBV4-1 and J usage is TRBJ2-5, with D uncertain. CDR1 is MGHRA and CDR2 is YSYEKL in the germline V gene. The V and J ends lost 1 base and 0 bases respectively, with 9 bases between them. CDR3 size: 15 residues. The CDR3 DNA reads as TGCGCCAGCAGCCAAGTACTCGCGGACCAAGAGACCCAGTACTTC. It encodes CASSQVLADQETQYF.

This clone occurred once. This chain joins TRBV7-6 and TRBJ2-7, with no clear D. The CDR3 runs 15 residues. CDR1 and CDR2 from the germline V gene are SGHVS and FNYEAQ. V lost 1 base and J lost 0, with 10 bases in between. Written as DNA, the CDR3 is TGTGCCAGCAGCTTAGAGGCGGTTAGCTCCTACGAGCAGTACTTC. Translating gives CASSLEAVSSYEQYF. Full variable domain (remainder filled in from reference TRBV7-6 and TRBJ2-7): GAGVSQSPRYKVTKRGQDVALRCDPISGHVSLYWYRQALGQGPEFLTYFNYEAQQDKSGLPNDRFSAERPEGSISTLTIQRTEQRDSAMYRCASSLEAVSSYEQYFGPGTRLTVT.

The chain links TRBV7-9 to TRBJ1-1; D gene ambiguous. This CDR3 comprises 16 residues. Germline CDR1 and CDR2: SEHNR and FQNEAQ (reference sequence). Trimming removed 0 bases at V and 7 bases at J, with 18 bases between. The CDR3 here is CASSLASGVGRVEAFF. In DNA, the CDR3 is TGTGCCAGCAGCTTAGCGTCCGGGGTTGGAAGAGTTGAAGCTTTCTTT.

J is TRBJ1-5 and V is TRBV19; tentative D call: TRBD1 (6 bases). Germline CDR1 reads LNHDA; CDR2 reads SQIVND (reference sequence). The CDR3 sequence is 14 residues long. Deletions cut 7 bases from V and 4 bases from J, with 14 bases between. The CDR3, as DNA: TGTGCCAGTACCCCGGGACACCGGAATCAGCCCCAGCATTTT. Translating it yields CASTPGHRNQPQHF.